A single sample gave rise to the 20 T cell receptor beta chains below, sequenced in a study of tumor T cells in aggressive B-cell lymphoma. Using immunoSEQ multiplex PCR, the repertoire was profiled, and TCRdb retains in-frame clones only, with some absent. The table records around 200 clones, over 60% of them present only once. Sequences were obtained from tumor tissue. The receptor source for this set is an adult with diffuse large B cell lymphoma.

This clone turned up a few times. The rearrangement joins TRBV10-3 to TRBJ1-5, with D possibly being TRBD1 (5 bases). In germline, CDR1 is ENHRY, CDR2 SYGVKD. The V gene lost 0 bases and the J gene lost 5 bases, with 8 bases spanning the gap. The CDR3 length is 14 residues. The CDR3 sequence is CAISESGGYQPQHF. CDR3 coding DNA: TGTGCCATCAGTGAGTCGGGGGGATATCAGCCCCAGCATTTT.

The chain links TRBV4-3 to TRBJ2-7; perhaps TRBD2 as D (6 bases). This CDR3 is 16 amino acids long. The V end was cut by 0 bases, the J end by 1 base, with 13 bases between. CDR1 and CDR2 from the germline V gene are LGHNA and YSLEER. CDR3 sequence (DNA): TGCGCCAGCAGCCAAGACCTACCCGGACTATCCTACGAGCAGTACTTC. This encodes CASSQDLPGLSYEQYF.

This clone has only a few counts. CDR3 sequence: CASSWANFYEQYF. The DNA of the CDR3 is TGTGCCAGCAGCTGGGCTAACTTCTACGAGCAGTACTTC. The chain uses TRBV14 and TRBJ2-7; no definite D call. This CDR3 is built from 13 residues. Germline-derived CDR1 and CDR2 are SGHDN and FVKESK. Trimming removed 5 bases at V and 3 bases at J, with 11 bases between.

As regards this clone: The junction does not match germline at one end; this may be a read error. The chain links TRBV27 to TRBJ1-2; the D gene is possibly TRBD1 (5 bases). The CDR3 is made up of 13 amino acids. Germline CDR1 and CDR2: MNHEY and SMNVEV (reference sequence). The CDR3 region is CTSSLSGLESYTF. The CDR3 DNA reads TGTACCAGCAGTTTGTCAGGGCTTGAGAGCTACACCTTC.

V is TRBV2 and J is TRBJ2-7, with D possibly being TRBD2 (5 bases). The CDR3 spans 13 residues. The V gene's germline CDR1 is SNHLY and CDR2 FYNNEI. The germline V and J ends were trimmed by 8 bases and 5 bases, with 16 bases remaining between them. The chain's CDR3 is CASDTGTVDEQYF. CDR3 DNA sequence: TGTGCCAGCGATACGGGAACGGTTGACGAGCAGTACTTC.

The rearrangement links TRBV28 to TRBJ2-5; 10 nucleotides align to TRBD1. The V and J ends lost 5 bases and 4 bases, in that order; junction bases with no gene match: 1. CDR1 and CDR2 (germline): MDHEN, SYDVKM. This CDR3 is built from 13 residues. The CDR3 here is CASSRDRGETQYF. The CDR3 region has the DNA TGTGCCAGCAGTAGGGACAGGGGAGAGACCCAGTACTTC.

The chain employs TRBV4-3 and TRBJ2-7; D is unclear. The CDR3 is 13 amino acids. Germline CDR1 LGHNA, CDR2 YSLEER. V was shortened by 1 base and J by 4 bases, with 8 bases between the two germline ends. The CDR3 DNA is TGCGCCAGCAGCCAAGGGTTCGGTTACGAGCAGTACTTC. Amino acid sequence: CASSQGFGYEQYF.

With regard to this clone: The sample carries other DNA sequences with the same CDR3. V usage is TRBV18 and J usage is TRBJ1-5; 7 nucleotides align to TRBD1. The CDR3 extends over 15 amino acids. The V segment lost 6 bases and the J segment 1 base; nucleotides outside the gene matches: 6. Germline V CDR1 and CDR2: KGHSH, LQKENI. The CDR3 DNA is TGTGCCAGCTCCCGTGACAGGGCGAGCAATCAGCCCCAGCATTTT. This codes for CASSRDRASNQPQHF.

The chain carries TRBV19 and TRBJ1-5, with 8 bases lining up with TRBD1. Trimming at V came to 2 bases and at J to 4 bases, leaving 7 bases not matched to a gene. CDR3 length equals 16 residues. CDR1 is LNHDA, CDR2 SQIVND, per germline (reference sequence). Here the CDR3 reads CASSIMGQAINQPQHF. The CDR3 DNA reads TGTGCCAGTAGTATAATGGGACAGGCGATTAATCAGCCCCAGCATTTT.

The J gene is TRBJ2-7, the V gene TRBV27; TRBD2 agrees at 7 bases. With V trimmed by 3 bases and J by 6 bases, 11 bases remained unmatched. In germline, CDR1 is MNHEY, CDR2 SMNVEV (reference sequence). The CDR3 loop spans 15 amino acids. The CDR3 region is CASSLWGGFFGEQYF. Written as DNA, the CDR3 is TGTGCCAGCAGTTTGTGGGGGGGTTTTTTCGGCGAGCAGTACTTC.

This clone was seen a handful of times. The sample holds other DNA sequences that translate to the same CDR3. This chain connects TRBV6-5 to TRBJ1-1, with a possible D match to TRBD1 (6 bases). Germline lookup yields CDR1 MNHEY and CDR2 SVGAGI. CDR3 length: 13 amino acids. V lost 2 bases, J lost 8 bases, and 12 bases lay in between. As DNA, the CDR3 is TGTGCCAGCAGTTACCCGGCAGGGGTAGAAGCTTTCTTT. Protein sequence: CASSYPAGVEAFF.

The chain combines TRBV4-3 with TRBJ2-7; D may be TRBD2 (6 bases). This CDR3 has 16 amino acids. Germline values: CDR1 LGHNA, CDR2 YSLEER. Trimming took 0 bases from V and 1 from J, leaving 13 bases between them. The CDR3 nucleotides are TGCGCCAGCAGCCAAGACCTATCCGGACTATCCTACGAGCAGTACTTC. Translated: CASSQDLSGLSYEQYF.

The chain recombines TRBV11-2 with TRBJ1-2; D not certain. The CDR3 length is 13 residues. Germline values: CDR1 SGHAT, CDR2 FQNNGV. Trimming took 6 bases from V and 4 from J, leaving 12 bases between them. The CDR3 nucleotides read TGTGCCAGCAGTCCCCTGTCAGGCTATGGCTACACCTTC. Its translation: CASSPLSGYGYTF.

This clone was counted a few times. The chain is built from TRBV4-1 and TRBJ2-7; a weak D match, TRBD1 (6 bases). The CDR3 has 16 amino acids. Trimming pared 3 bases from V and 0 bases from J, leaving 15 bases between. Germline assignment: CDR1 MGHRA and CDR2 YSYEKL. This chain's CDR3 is CASSHDRYSSSYEQYF. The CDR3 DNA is TGCGCCAGCAGCCATGACAGGTACTCAAGCTCCTACGAGCAGTACTTC.

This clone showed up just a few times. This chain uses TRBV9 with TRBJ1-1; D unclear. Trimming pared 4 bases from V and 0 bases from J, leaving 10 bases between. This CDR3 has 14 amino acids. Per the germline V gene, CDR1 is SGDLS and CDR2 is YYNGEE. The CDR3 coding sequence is TGTGCCAGCAGCCCTTCCGTTATGAACACTGAAGCTTTCTTT. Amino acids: CASSPSVMNTEAFF.

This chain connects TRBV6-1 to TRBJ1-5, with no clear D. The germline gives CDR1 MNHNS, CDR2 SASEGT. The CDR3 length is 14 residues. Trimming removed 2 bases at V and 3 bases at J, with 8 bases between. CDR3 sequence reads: CASSERSTNQPQHF. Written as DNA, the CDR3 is TGTGCCAGCAGTGAACGGAGCACCAATCAGCCCCAGCATTTT.

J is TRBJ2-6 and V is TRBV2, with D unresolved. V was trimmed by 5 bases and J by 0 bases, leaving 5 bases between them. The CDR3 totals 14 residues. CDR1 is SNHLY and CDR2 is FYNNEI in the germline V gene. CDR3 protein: CASSTTSGANVLTF. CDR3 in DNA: TGTGCCAGCAGTACAACCTCTGGGGCCAACGTCCTGACTTTC.

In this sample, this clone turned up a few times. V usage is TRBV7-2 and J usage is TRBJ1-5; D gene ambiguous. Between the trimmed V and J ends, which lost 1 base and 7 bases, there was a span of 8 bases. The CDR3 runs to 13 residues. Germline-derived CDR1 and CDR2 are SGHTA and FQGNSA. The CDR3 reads CASSLDQIQPQHF. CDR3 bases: TGTGCCAGCAGCTTAGACCAGATACAGCCCCAGCATTTT.

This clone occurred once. Here the CDR3 reads CASSPGSRGFTGANVLTF. CDR3 sequence (DNA): TGTGCCAGCTCACCGGGGAGCAGGGGCTTTACTGGGGCCAACGTCCTGACTTTC. V usage is TRBV18 and J usage is TRBJ2-6; D may be TRBD1 (6 bases). V gave up 3 bases and J gave up 2 bases, with 17 bases separating them. The CDR3 loop spans 18 amino acids. CDR1 KGHSH and CDR2 LQKENI come from the germline V gene.

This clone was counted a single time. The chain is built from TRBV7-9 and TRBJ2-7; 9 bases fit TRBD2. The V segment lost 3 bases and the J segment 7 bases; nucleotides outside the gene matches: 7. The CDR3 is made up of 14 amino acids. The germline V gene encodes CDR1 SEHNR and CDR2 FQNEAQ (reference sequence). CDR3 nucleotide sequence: TGTGCCAGCAGCTTTGGCGGGAGGGCCCAAGAGCAGTACTTC. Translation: CASSFGGRAQEQYF.